The 32 T cell receptor beta chains below come from one sample, sequenced in a study of blood T cell repertoires in COVID-19. Sequencing used immunoSEQ multiplex PCR; TCRdb keeps in-frame clones, though not all of them. The table records approximately 300,000 clones, roughly 90% of them present only once. Sequenced: peripheral blood. The receptor source for this set is a man aged 18 to 29 who had recovered from COVID-19.

J is TRBJ2-7 and V is TRBV27, with 9 bases aligning to TRBD2. V was pared by 3 bases and J by 0 bases, with 3 bases of the junction left unmatched. The CDR3 length is 15 residues. Germline CDR1 is MNHEY and CDR2 is SMNVEV (reference sequence). CDR3 amino acids: CASSLTSGLSYEQYF. CDR3 DNA sequence: TGTGCCAGCAGTTTGACTAGCGGCCTCTCCTACGAGCAGTACTTC.

The V gene is TRBV30, the J gene TRBJ1-2, with 10 bases matching TRBD1. V lost 0 bases to trimming and J lost 3 bases; unmatched junction nucleotides: 10. Germline V CDR1 and CDR2: GTSNPN, SVGIG (reference sequence). The CDR3 is 17 residues long. The chain's CDR3 is CAWSVGVGTGDHYGYTF. The CDR3 bases are TGTGCCTGGAGTGTAGGGGTTGGGACAGGGGATCACTATGGCTACACCTTC.

The J gene is TRBJ1-5, the V gene TRBV5-4; perhaps TRBD1 as D (6 bases). The CDR3 length is 16 residues. The germline V gene has CDR1 SGHNT and CDR2 YYREEE (reference sequence). V was shortened by 1 base and J by 3 bases, with 14 bases between the two germline ends. The chain's CDR3 is CASSLQEGDTNQPQHF. The CDR3 DNA sequence: TGTGCCAGCAGCTTGCAGGAAGGGGACACCAATCAGCCCCAGCATTTT.

There are a few counts of this clone. This sequence joins TRBV2 and TRBJ2-1; the match to TRBD1 covers 7 bases. With 1 base clipped from V and 1 base from J, the junction kept 7 bases outside the gene matches. Germline V gene lookup returns CDR1 SNHLY and CDR2 FYNNEI. The CDR3 is made up of 17 amino acids. CDR3: CASSEGQGEVSYNEQFF. In DNA form, the CDR3 reads TGTGCCAGCAGTGAAGGACAGGGCGAAGTATCCTACAATGAGCAGTTCTTC. The full variable domain, its missing parts supplied by reference TRBV2 and TRBJ2-1, is EPEVTQTPSHQVTQMGQEVILRCVPISNHLYFYWYRQILGQKVEFLVSFYNNEISEKSEIFDDQFSVERPDGSNFTLKIRSTKLEDSAMYFCASSEGQGEVSYNEQFFGPGTRLTVL.

There are a few counts of this clone. The rearrangement uses TRBV6-6 and TRBJ1-5, with 9 bases that match TRBD1. CDR3 size: 15 residues. Germline V gives CDR1 MNHNY, CDR2 SVGAGI (reference sequence). The V gene end was trimmed by 4 bases and the J gene end by 9 bases; junction bases not matched to a gene: 10. The CDR3 region is CASSFGTGIQRPQHF. The CDR3 region has the DNA TGTGCCAGCAGTTTTGGGACAGGGATTCAACGGCCCCAGCATTTT.

This chain joins TRBV5-1 and TRBJ2-2; D not certain. The CDR3 consists of 16 residues. CDR1 is SGHRS and CDR2 is YFSETQ in the germline V gene. The ends were cut back, 4 bases at V and 0 bases at J, with 13 bases in the middle. Here the CDR3 DNA reads TGCGCCAGCAGCACCTCCCACACCGCGAACACCGGGGAGCTGTTTTTT. Its protein product is CASSTSHTANTGELFF.

The J gene is TRBJ1-2, the V gene TRBV6-5; D unclear. The V gene lost 5 bases and the J gene lost 4 bases, with 11 bases spanning the gap. The germline V gene encodes CDR1 MNHEY and CDR2 SVGAGI. CDR3 length: 13 residues. The CDR3 bases are TGTGCCAGCAGTCTCGAACCGGGCTATGGCTACACCTTC. Protein: CASSLEPGYGYTF.

This sequence joins TRBV4-1 and TRBJ1-1, with TRBD1 as a possible D gene (5 bases). The CDR3 has 14 residues. Germline-derived CDR1 and CDR2 are MGHRA and YSYEKL. V gave up 3 bases and J gave up 1 base, with 9 bases separating them. In nucleotides, the CDR3 is TGCGCCAGCAGCCACGCGACAGCGAACACTGAAGCTTTCTTT. Protein product: CASSHATANTEAFF.

This clone was detected only once. The V gene is TRBV29-1, the J gene TRBJ1-1, with 7 bases identical to TRBD1. Germline loops: CDR1 SQVTM, CDR2 ANQGSEA. V shed 2 bases and J 6 bases; nucleotides not matched to a gene: 9. The CDR3 has 14 amino acids. CDR3 DNA: TGCAGCGTTGAATTTGAGAAGGGGGCTTCTGAAGCTTTCTTT. Translating gives CSVEFEKGASEAFF.

This chain uses TRBV14 with TRBJ2-1, with D possibly matching TRBD1 (6 bases). The CDR3 sequence is 15 residues long. The germline V and J ends were trimmed by 2 bases and 6 bases, with 14 bases remaining between them. Germline loops: CDR1 SGHDN, CDR2 FVKESK. CDR3 coding DNA: TGTGCCAGCAGCCAATACACCAGCAGGGGCAATGAGCAGTTCTTC. This encodes CASSQYTSRGNEQFF.

The chain uses TRBV6-5 and TRBJ2-7; 9 nucleotides align to TRBD1. V trimming: 6 bases; J trimming: 4 bases; junction bases outside the gene matches: 7. Germline CDR1 and CDR2: MNHEY and SVGAGI. The CDR3 runs 14 residues. Written as DNA, the CDR3 is TGTGCCAGCAGCCATGGGACAGGGACGTACGAGCAGTACTTC. This codes for CASSHGTGTYEQYF.

The J gene is TRBJ1-2, the V gene TRBV9; 9 nucleotides match TRBD1. The CDR3 runs to 15 residues. The J segment lost 1 base and the V segment lost 3 bases, leaving 4 bases of the junction unmatched. Germline V gives CDR1 SGDLS, CDR2 YYNGEE. The CDR3 DNA is TGTGCCAGCAGCGCTTCGGACAGGGGTAACTATGGCTACACCTTC. Amino acid sequence: CASSASDRGNYGYTF. Using reference TRBV9 and TRBJ1-2 for the parts outside the CDR3, the full variable domain is DSGVTQTPKHLITATGQRVTLRCSPRSGDLSVYWYQQSLDQGLQFLIQYYNGEERAKGNILERFSAQQFPDLHSELNLSSLELGDSALYFCASSASDRGNYGYTFGSGTRLTVV.

The V and J genes are TRBV7-8 and TRBJ2-2, with a weak D call TRBD2 (5 bases). Deletions cut 7 bases from V and 4 bases from J, with 22 bases between. The CDR3 is 17 residues long. CDR1 SGHVS and CDR2 FQNEAQ come from the germline V gene. This chain's CDR3 is CASTSSPGGIGTGELFF. The CDR3 bases are TGTGCCAGCACCTCTTCCCCCGGAGGTATTGGCACCGGGGAGCTGTTTTTT.

A few counts support this clone. The chain links TRBV18 to TRBJ2-7, with TRBD2 as a possible D gene (5 bases). Trimming removed 0 bases from V and 5 bases from J, with 14 bases in between. This CDR3 has 15 residues. The germline V gene encodes CDR1 KGHSH and CDR2 LQKENI. CDR3 loop: CASSPPARATHEQYF. The CDR3 bases are TGTGCCAGCTCACCACCGGCGAGGGCTACCCACGAGCAGTACTTC.

The V and J genes are TRBV12-5 and TRBJ1-1; weak D call: TRBD1 (5 bases). This CDR3 comprises 16 residues. The V end was cut by 5 bases, the J end by 0 bases, with 16 bases between. In germline, CDR1 is LGHNT, CDR2 FRNRAP. CDR3 sequence: CASGLGGFGMNTEAFF. The CDR3 coding sequence is TGTGCTAGTGGTCTCGGGGGGTTCGGGATGAACACTGAAGCTTTCTTT.

The V and J genes are TRBV6-5 and TRBJ2-7; 8 bases are a match to TRBD2. The CDR3 is 15 amino acids. V lost 6 bases and J lost 1; bases outside the gene matches: 8. Germline V gene lookup returns CDR1 MNHEY and CDR2 SVGAGI. The CDR3 DNA reads TGTGCCAGCAGCCGGAGCGGGGGTCATTCCTACGAGCAGTACTTC. Protein: CASSRSGGHSYEQYF.

The chain recombines TRBV10-3 with TRBJ2-7; TRBD1 is a possible D gene (6 bases). V dropped 4 bases and J dropped 5 bases, with 12 bases sitting between them. The CDR3 length is 13 residues. Germline loops: CDR1 ENHRY, CDR2 SYGVKD. Here the CDR3 DNA reads TGTGCCATCAGTGGAACAGGGAGCCACGAGCAGTACTTC. Protein product: CAISGTGSHEQYF.

The CDR3 loop reads CASSLAGSGSGANVLTF. CDR3 nucleotide sequence: TGCGCCAGCAGCTTGGCTGGCAGCGGCTCTGGGGCCAACGTCCTGACTTTC. The V gene is TRBV5-1, the J gene TRBJ2-6, with D tentatively TRBD2 (5 bases). V gave up 0 bases and J gave up 0 bases, with 10 bases separating them. CDR3 length: 17 residues. CDR1 is SGHRS, CDR2 YFSETQ, per germline.

The rearrangement uses TRBV6-6 and TRBJ2-2; a possible D gene is TRBD2 (6 bases). The germline V and J ends were trimmed by 5 bases and 4 bases, with 17 bases remaining between them. Looked up from germline, CDR1 is MNHNY and CDR2 is SVGAGI (reference sequence). The CDR3 sequence is 16 residues long. CDR3 protein: CASSPRGGIGTGELFF. The CDR3 coding sequence is TGTGCCAGCAGTCCCCGTGGGGGGATAGGCACCGGGGAGCTGTTTTTT.

The rearrangement uses TRBV6-5 and TRBJ1-2, with 9 bases lining up with TRBD1. The CDR3 loop spans 16 amino acids. From germline, CDR1 is MNHEY and CDR2 SVGAGI. The junction had 9 bases not matched to a gene; V was cut back by 4 bases and J by 3 bases. As DNA, the CDR3 is TGTGCCAGCAGTTTAACACCCGGGACAGGGTACTATGGCTACACCTTC. It codes for CASSLTPGTGYYGYTF.

This chain connects TRBV14 to TRBJ2-7; TRBD1 matches at 7 bases. Per germline, CDR1 SGHDN and CDR2 FVKESK. V shed 4 bases, J shed 3 bases, and the junction held 6 bases outside the gene matches. The CDR3 has 14 amino acids. The CDR3 nucleotides are TGTGCCAGCAGCCGATCACAGGGGTACTACGAGCAGTACTTC. This sequence encodes CASSRSQGYYEQYF.

V and J are TRBV3-1 (or the pseudogene TRBV3-2) and TRBJ1-1; D is unclear. Trimming cost V 5 bases and J 1 base, with 8 bases left between them. The CDR3 loop spans 13 amino acids. Germline V CDR1 and CDR2: LGHDT, YNNKEL (reference sequence). The CDR3 nucleotides read TGTGCCAGCAGCATAGCGGAGAACACTGAAGCTTTCTTT. It translates to CASSIAENTEAFF.

V usage is TRBV4-2 and J usage is TRBJ2-7, with TRBD2 as a possible D gene (6 bases). Trimming stripped 4 bases from V and 3 bases from J, with 19 bases between. The CDR3 has 16 residues. Per germline, CDR1 LGHNA and CDR2 YNFKEQ. The CDR3 is CASSLGLRDSSYEQYF. In DNA, the CDR3 is TGTGCCAGCAGCCTCGGACTACGGGACTCAAGCTACGAGCAGTACTTC.

This clone has only a few counts. J is TRBJ1-4 and V is TRBV5-1; no firm D call. Deletions cut 1 base from V and 0 bases from J, with 4 bases between. Germline assignment: CDR1 SGHRS and CDR2 YFSETQ. The CDR3 is 14 amino acids. In DNA, the CDR3 is TGCGCCAGCAGCTTGCTTGCAACTAATGAAAAACTGTTTTTT. This gives the protein CASSLLATNEKLFF.

J is TRBJ2-1 and V is TRBV11-1, with a weak D call TRBD1 (5 bases). In germline, CDR1 is SGHAT, CDR2 FQDESV (reference sequence). V was cut by 5 bases and J by 0 bases, with 14 bases left in between. CDR3 length equals 16 residues. The CDR3 is CASSNWGSSSYNEQFF. The CDR3 region has the DNA TGTGCCAGCAGCAACTGGGGCTCCAGCTCCTACAATGAGCAGTTCTTC.

The chain links TRBV12-2 to TRBJ2-3; the DNA was not used to check the table's D call, TRBD2. TRBV12-2 is annotated as a pseudogene. This CDR3 spans 16 amino acids. DNA of the CDR3: TGTGCAAGTCCCAACAAGTCGGGGAGTAAGGGCTGTACGCAGTATTTT. It translates to CASPNKSGSKGCTQYF.

This clone was picked up one time. This chain connects TRBV7-9 to TRBJ2-5; D perhaps matches TRBD2 (5 bases). V lost 2 bases to trimming and J lost 1 base, with 11 bases between them. Germline CDR1 reads SEHNR; CDR2 reads FQNEAQ (reference sequence). The CDR3 has 15 residues. This CDR3 is CASSLSRGTQETQYF. CDR3 DNA sequence: TGTGCCAGCAGCTTATCACGGGGAACCCAAGAGACCCAGTACTTC.

This chain connects TRBV6-1 to TRBJ1-5, with D uncertain. Germline V CDR1 and CDR2: MNHNS, SASEGT. The CDR3 has 18 residues. Trimming pared 2 bases from V and 0 bases from J, leaving 17 bases between. Here the CDR3 DNA reads TGTGCCAGCAGTGAATCACCATCCGAGGATTTTAGCAATCAGCCCCAGCATTTT. As protein: CASSESPSEDFSNQPQHF.

This sequence joins TRBV7-6 and TRBJ2-7, with 10 bases fitting TRBD2. Trimming removed 4 bases from V and 4 bases from J; junction bases left unmatched: 1. CDR1 and CDR2 (germline): SGHVS, FNYEAQ. This CDR3 contains 13 residues. The CDR3 loop is CASSSSGSYEQYF. The CDR3 nucleotides read TGTGCCAGCAGCTCTAGCGGGAGTTACGAGCAGTACTTC.

CDR3 in DNA: TGTGCCAGCAGGGACACGAATAATTCACCCCTCCACTTT. Translating it yields CASRDTNNSPLHF. V is TRBV25-1 and J is TRBJ1-6; D is perhaps TRBD1 (5 bases). Looked up from germline, CDR1 is MGHDK and CDR2 is SYGVNS. This CDR3 has 13 amino acids. With 6 bases removed from V and 5 bases from J, the gap between germline ends came to 8 bases.

This chain connects TRBV2 to TRBJ1-1; D is possibly TRBD1 (6 bases). Trimming stripped 2 bases from V and 5 bases from J, with 6 bases between. The CDR3 has 12 residues. Germline values: CDR1 SNHLY, CDR2 FYNNEI. CDR3 protein: CASSEQGTEAFF. CDR3 in DNA: TGTGCCAGCAGTGAACAGGGGACTGAAGCTTTCTTT.

The CDR3 sequence is CASKPGGITEAFF. CDR3 coding DNA: TGTGCCAGTAAGCCAGGGGGCATTACTGAAGCTTTCTTT. The J gene is TRBJ1-1, the V gene TRBV19, with 8 bases matching TRBD1. The ends lost 7 bases at V and 5 bases at J; junction bases unmatched: 6. Per the germline V gene, CDR1 is LNHDA and CDR2 is SQIVND (reference sequence). The CDR3 length is 13 residues.